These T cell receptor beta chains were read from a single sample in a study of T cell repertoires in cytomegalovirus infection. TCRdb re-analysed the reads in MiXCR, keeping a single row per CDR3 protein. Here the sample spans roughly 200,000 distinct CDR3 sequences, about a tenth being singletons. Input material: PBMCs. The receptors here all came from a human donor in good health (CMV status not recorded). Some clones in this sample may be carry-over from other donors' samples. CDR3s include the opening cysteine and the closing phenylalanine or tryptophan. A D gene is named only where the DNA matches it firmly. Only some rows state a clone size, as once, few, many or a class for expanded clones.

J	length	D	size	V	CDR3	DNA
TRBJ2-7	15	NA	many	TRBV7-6	CASSSQGSLVDEQYF	TGTGCCAGCAGCTCACAGGGTTCTTTGGTAGACGAGCAGTACTTC
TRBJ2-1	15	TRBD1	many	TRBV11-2	CASSSRGDRRTEQFF	TGTGCCAGCAGCTCTCGTGGGGACAGGCGTACTGAGCAGTTCTTC
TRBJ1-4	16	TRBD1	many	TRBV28	CASSLPGTVLGEKLFF	TGTGCCAGCAGTTTGCCCGGGACAGTTCTTGGCGAAAAACTGTTTTTT
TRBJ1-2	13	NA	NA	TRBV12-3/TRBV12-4	CASSFHRSGGYTF	TGTGCCAGCAGTTTTCACAGATCGGGGGGCTACACCTTC
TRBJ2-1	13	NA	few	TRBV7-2	CASSSTNYNEQFF	TGTGCCAGCAGCTCGACCAATTACAATGAGCAGTTCTTC
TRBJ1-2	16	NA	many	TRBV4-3	CASSQADQGGIYGYTF	TGCGCCAGCAGCCAAGCGGATCAAGGGGGTATCTATGGCTACACCTTC
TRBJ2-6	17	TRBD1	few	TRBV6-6	CASTRQGPSGGANVLTF	TGTGCCAGCACCCGACAGGGCCCCAGTGGGGGGGCCAACGTCCTGACTTTC
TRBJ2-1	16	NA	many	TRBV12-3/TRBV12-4	CASGGGPEAALSEQFF	TGTGCCAGCGGTGGCGGTCCCGAAGCGGCCCTGAGTGAGCAGTTCTTC
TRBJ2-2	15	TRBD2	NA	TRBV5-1	CASSFLAGNTGELFF	TGCGCCAGCAGCTTTCTAGCGGGGAACACCGGGGAGCTGTTTTTT
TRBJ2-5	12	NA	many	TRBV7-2	CASSTEGPTQYF	TGTGCCAGCAGCACCGAGGGACCGACCCAGTACTTC
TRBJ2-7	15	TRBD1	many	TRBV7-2	CASSLGQGAFYEQYF	TGTGCCAGCAGCTTAGGGCAGGGGGCTTTCTACGAGCAGTACTTC
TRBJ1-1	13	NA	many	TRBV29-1	CSAQGQLNTEAFF	TGCAGCGCCCAGGGACAATTGAACACTGAAGCTTTCTTT
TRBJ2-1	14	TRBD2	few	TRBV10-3	CAIGTPGGYNEQFF	TGTGCCATCGGGACTCCGGGGGGCTACAATGAGCAGTTCTTC
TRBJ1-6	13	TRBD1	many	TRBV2	CANTRDRASPLHF	TGTGCCAACACCCGGGACAGGGCTTCACCCCTCCACTTT
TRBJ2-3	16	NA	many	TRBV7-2	CASSPKGGWASDTQYF	TGTGCCAGCAGCCCAAAGGGGGGGTGGGCCTCAGATACGCAGTATTTT
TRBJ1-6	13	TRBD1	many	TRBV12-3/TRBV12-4	CASSGTGNSPLHF	TGTGCCAGCAGTGGGACAGGGAATTCACCCCTCCACTTT
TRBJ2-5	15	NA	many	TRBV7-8	CASSLDGRGGETQYF	TGTGCCAGCAGCCTCGACGGAAGGGGAGGCGAGACCCAGTACTTC
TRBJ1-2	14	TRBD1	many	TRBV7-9	CASSRMTGGVGYTF	TGTGCCAGCAGCCGGATGACAGGGGGCGTTGGCTACACCTTC